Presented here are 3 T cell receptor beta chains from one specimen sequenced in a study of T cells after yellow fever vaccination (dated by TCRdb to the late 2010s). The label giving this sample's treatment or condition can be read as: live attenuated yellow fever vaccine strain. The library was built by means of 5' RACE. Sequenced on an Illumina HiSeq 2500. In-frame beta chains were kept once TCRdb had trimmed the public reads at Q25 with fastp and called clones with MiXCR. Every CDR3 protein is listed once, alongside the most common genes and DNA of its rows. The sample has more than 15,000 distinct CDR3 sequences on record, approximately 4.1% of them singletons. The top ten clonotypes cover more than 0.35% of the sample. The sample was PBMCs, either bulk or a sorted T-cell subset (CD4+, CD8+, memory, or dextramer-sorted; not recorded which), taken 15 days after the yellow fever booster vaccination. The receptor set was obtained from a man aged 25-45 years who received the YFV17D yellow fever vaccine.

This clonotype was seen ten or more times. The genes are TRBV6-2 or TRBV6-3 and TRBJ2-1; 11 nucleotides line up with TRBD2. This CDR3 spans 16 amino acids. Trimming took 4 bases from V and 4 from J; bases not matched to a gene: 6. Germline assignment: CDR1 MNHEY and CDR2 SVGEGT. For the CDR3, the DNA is TGTGCCAGCAGTTGGACCCTAGCGGGAGGATACAATGAGCAGTTCTTC. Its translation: CASSWTLAGGYNEQFF.

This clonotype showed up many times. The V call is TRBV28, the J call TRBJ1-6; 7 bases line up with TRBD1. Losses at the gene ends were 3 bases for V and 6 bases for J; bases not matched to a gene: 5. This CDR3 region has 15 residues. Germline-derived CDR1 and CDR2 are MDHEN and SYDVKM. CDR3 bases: TGTGCCAGCAGTTTTCAGGGACAGCCTAATTCACCCCTCCACTTT. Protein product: CASSFQGQPNSPLHF.

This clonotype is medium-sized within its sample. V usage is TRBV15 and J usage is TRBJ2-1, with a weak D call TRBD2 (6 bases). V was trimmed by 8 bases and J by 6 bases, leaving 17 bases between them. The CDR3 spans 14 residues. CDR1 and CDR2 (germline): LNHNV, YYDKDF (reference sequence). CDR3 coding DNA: TGTGCCACCCGGCGATCCGGGAGCGGCAATGAGCAGTTCTTC. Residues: CATRRSGSGNEQFF.